The clone carrying this TCR beta chain was detected a few times. The antigen is undetermined. Noted treatment: oral pan-JAK inhibitor, 5-10 mg twice daily. The investigators collected lesional scalp punch biopsies and peripheral blood from alopecia areata patients. This sample was included in a study of CD8+ T cells in alopecia areata. Germline CDR1 is SGHTA and CDR2 is FQGNSA. Trimming took off 5 bases at V and 6 bases at J, with 17 bases between the two ends. CDR3 length equals 14 residues. Extracted RNA was reverse transcribed, and the resulting cDNA served as sequencing template. TCRdb's copy holds only in-frame clones and misses some; the assay was immunoSEQ multiplex PCR. The sample records tens of thousands of clones, around three quarters being singletons. Points from the study as a whole: There were many expanded lesional clones persisting in scalp and blood during tofacitinib. Normal skin's resident alphabeta T cells are also sequenced in scalp samples.

The TCR originated in a human donor with alopecia areata. The chain uses TRBV7-2 and TRBJ2-7, with a possible D match to TRBD2 (7 bases). Sequenced material: CD8+ T cells sorted from blood, taken at week 44, from a patient treated with tofacitinib. CDR3: CASSLGGGGGEQYF. The CDR3 nucleotides read TGTGCCAGCAGCCTTGGGGGAGGGGGGGGCGAGCAGTACTTC.